Shown below are 13 T cell receptor beta chains from a single sample sequenced in a study of cytomegalovirus exposure and HLA in healthy donors. In the PCR, 60 Vbeta and 13 Jbeta primers were used. The data were produced by immunoSEQ multiplex PCR, yet TCRdb's version contains in-frame clones alone and is incomplete. The sample lists approximately 170,000 clones; approximately 79% were seen once. Sequences were obtained from PBMCs. The receptors come from a male donor in good health and CMV-seronegative.

The CDR3 loop is CSVQGAGKHNEQFF. CDR3 coding DNA: TGCAGCGTTCAGGGGGCGGGGAAACACAATGAGCAGTTCTTC. This chain uses TRBV29-1 with TRBJ2-1; 8 positions agree with TRBD1. The germline V gene encodes CDR1 SQVTM and CDR2 ANQGSEA. The CDR3 is made up of 14 amino acids. J was trimmed by 5 bases and V by 5 bases; bases with no gene match: 8.

The rearrangement joins TRBV6-5 to TRBJ2-7; D possibly corresponds to TRBD1 (5 bases). Trimming cost V 5 bases and J 3 bases, with 17 bases left between them. Germline assignment: CDR1 MNHEY and CDR2 SVGAGI. The CDR3 sequence is 15 residues long. The CDR3 reads CASSRPGAANYEQYF. As DNA, the CDR3 is TGTGCCAGCAGTCGCCCTGGGGCAGCGAACTACGAGCAGTACTTC.

On this clone: The same CDR3 is also encoded by other DNA sequences in this sample. CDR3 amino acids: CASSLDRNTEAFF. DNA for the CDR3: TGTGCCAGCAGCTTAGATCGGAACACTGAAGCTTTCTTT. The genes are TRBV7-7 and TRBJ1-1; D unclear. The CDR3 is made up of 13 amino acids. V was trimmed by 1 base and J by 1 base, leaving 4 bases between them. Germline CDR1 SSHAT, CDR2 FNYEAQ (reference sequence).

The CDR3 coding sequence is TGTGCCAGTACACAGGCCCCGGATTCACCCCTCCACTTT. Amino acids: CASTQAPDSPLHF. The chain recombines TRBV19 with TRBJ1-6; weak D call: TRBD1 (5 bases). Trimming removed 7 bases from V and 8 bases from J, with 12 bases in between. Germline assignment: CDR1 LNHDA and CDR2 SQIVND (reference sequence). This CDR3 spans 13 amino acids.

The rearrangement links TRBV6-5 to TRBJ1-4, with D possibly matching TRBD1 (6 bases). The CDR3 covers 14 residues. Germline CDR1 and CDR2: MNHEY and SVGAGI. Trimming pared 6 bases from V and 7 bases from J, leaving 15 bases between. DNA of the CDR3: TGTGCCAGCAGGGACGGGGGGGCCGGTGAAAAACTGTTTTTT. Amino acids: CASRDGGAGEKLFF.

V usage is TRBV27 and J usage is TRBJ1-6; TRBD1 matches at 9 bases. There are 14 residues in the CDR3. The V segment lost 8 bases and the J segment 8 bases; nucleotides outside the gene matches: 7. In germline, CDR1 is MNHEY, CDR2 SMNVEV (reference sequence). The CDR3 region has the DNA TGTGCCAGCGCCCCGGGACAGGGTTATTCACCCCTCCACTTT. Protein sequence: CASAPGQGYSPLHF.

J is TRBJ2-3 and V is TRBV5-6; 9 positions match TRBD2. CDR1 and CDR2 from the germline V gene are SGHDT and YYEEEE. Germline trimming cut 2 bases from V and 6 bases from J; bases unmatched to any gene: 7. CDR3 length equals 15 residues. In DNA, the CDR3 is TGTGCCAGCAGCTTCGGGGCGGGGGGGCCTGATACGCAGTATTTT. It yields the protein CASSFGAGGPDTQYF.

The chain has TRBV2 and TRBJ2-7, with no clear D. V gave up 4 bases and J gave up 3 bases, with 10 bases separating them. Per the germline V gene, CDR1 is SNHLY and CDR2 is FYNNEI. CDR3 length equals 13 residues. CDR3 DNA: TGTGCCAGCAGTGTTAGGCGGAACTACGAGCAGTACTTC. This gives the protein CASSVRRNYEQYF.

The chain employs TRBV29-1 and TRBJ1-2; D unclear. Germline V gene data show CDR1 as SQVTM and CDR2 as ANQGSEA. This CDR3 spans 12 amino acids. V lost 3 bases and J 5 bases, leaving 10 bases between the germline ends. This CDR3 reads CSVDRDSYGYTF. The CDR3, as DNA: TGCAGCGTTGACCGGGATTCGTATGGCTACACCTTC.

The gene calls are TRBV15 and TRBJ1-5; D remains ambiguous. Germline CDR1 and CDR2: LNHNV and YYDKDF (reference sequence). The CDR3 has 13 residues. Trimming cost V 5 bases and J 7 bases, with 12 bases left between them. CDR3 in DNA: TGTGCCACCAGCCCCTTCTCGGTCCAGCCCCAGCATTTT. It codes for CATSPFSVQPQHF.

There are a few counts of this clone. The chain uses TRBV18 and TRBJ2-4; perhaps TRBD2 as D (5 bases). Germline V CDR1 and CDR2: KGHSH, LQKENI. CDR3 size: 14 residues. Trimming shortened V by 0 bases and J by 8 bases, and 11 bases separated the two germline ends. The CDR3 spells CASSPPGVLDIQYF. CDR3 nucleotide sequence: TGTGCCAGCTCACCACCGGGAGTGCTGGACATTCAGTACTTC.

This clone has just a few counts. The chain couples TRBV7-2 to TRBJ2-2; 8 bases agree with TRBD2. The CDR3 runs to 15 residues. The germline gives CDR1 SGHTA, CDR2 FQGNSA. V shed 5 bases and J 7 bases; nucleotides not matched to a gene: 9. The CDR3 bases are TGTGCCAGCAGCCCCCGGCGGGGGGCGGTCGGGGAGCTGTTTTTT. It is translated as CASSPRRGAVGELFF.

This chain links TRBV6-5 with TRBJ2-7; 9 bases align to TRBD1. With 4 bases clipped from V and 3 bases from J, the junction kept 10 bases outside the gene matches. This CDR3 has 16 amino acids. Germline assignment: CDR1 MNHEY and CDR2 SVGAGI. The DNA for the CDR3 is TGTGCCAGCAGTTCACTTCCGGGACAGGGAGGCTACGAGCAGTACTTC. Protein sequence: CASSSLPGQGGYEQYF.